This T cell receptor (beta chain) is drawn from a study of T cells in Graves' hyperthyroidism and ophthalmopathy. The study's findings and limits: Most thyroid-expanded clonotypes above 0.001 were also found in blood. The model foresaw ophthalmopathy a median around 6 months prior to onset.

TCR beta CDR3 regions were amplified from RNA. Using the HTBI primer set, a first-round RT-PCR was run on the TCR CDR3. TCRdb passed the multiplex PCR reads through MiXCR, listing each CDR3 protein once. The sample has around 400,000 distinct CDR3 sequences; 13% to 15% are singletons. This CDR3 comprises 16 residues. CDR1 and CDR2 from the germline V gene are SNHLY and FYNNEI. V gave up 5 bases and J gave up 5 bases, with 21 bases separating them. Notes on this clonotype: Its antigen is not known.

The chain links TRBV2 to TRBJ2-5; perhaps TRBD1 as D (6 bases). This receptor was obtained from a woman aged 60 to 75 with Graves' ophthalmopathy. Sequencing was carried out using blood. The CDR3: CASSKVGQREWETQYF. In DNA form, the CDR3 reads TGTGCCAGCAGTAAAGTAGGACAGCGAGAATGGGAGACCCAGTACTTC.